Following are 24 T cell receptor beta chains from one sample sequenced in a study of technical replicates of blood from a handful of donors. Produced via immunoSEQ multiplex PCR; TCRdb's table is partial and in-frame only. The table shows tens of thousands of clones, with 85% to 95% occurring only once. Sequenced material: T cells isolated from PBMCs. Receptors were obtained from a human donor in good health.

The V call is TRBV19, the J call TRBJ2-1; 8 bases are shared with TRBD2. This CDR3 has 15 amino acids. The germline V gene has CDR1 LNHDA and CDR2 SQIVND (reference sequence). With 1 base clipped from V and 4 bases from J, the junction kept 3 bases outside the gene matches. For the CDR3, the DNA is TGTGCCAGTAGTATAGGGAGCGGGAGATACAATGAGCAGTTCTTC. Protein: CASSIGSGRYNEQFF.

The gene calls are TRBV6-5 and TRBJ2-3, with TRBD1 as a possible D gene (5 bases). The germline V and J ends were trimmed by 7 bases and 4 bases, with 12 bases remaining between them. Germline CDR1 is MNHEY and CDR2 is SVGAGI. This CDR3 region has 13 residues. The CDR3 loop is CASTGEGADTQYF. DNA for the CDR3: TGTGCCAGCACCGGCGAAGGGGCAGATACGCAGTATTTT.

V usage is TRBV28 and J usage is TRBJ1-2, with TRBD1 matching 8 bases. The CDR3 is 12 residues long. The germline gives CDR1 MDHEN, CDR2 SYDVKM. The V gene end was trimmed by 8 bases and the J gene end by 6 bases; junction bases not matched to a gene: 5. CDR3 sequence: CASGQGQDGYTF. The CDR3 nucleotides are TGTGCCAGCGGACAGGGACAAGATGGCTACACCTTC.

The V and J genes are TRBV9 and TRBJ2-1, with 9 bases fitting TRBD2. CDR3 length: 19 amino acids. CDR1 is SGDLS and CDR2 is YYNGEE in the germline V gene. The trim removed 0 bases at V and 2 bases at J, leaving 12 bases unmatched. CDR3 protein: CASSVDSSEAGGAYNEQFF. The CDR3 DNA is TGTGCCAGCAGCGTAGATTCGAGTGAGGCGGGAGGGGCCTACAATGAGCAGTTCTTC.

The chain recombines TRBV18 with TRBJ2-7; the D gene is possibly TRBD2 (6 bases). Germline V gene lookup returns CDR1 KGHSH and CDR2 LQKENI. There are 15 residues in the CDR3. Trimming cost V 4 bases and J 7 bases, with 20 bases left between them. CDR3 nucleotide sequence: TGTGCCAGCTCACGCCTTCAGGAGGGCCTTATTGAGCAGTACTTC. Encoded protein: CASSRLQEGLIEQYF. The full variable domain, in which reference TRBV18 and TRBJ2-7 provide the parts outside the CDR3, is NAGVMQNPRHLVRRRGQEARLRCSPMKGHSHVYWYRQLPEEGLKFMVYLQKENIIDESGMPKERFSAEFPKEGPSILRIQQVVRGDSAAYFCASSRLQEGLIEQYFGPGTRLTVT.

The sample holds a few counts of this clone. This chain connects TRBV27 to TRBJ1-5; D is uncertain. The V gene's germline CDR1 is MNHEY and CDR2 SMNVEV (reference sequence). This CDR3 is built from 13 residues. Trimming stripped 3 bases from V and 3 bases from J, with 6 bases between. CDR3 loop: CASSFSDNQPQHF. Written as DNA, the CDR3 is TGTGCCAGCAGTTTTAGTGACAATCAGCCCCAGCATTTT.

This rearrangement joins TRBV5-4 to TRBJ2-6; TRBD1 aligns across 7 bases. The trim removed 3 bases at V and 4 bases at J, leaving 7 bases unmatched. This CDR3 has 16 amino acids. In germline, CDR1 is SGHNT, CDR2 YYREEE (reference sequence). In DNA, the CDR3 is TGTGCCAGCAGCTCCTGGACAGGTAGAGGGGCCAACGTCCTGACTTTC. Amino acids: CASSSWTGRGANVLTF.

This rearrangement joins TRBV7-9 to TRBJ2-5; 8 nucleotides line up with TRBD2. Germline trimming cut 4 bases from V and 7 bases from J; bases unmatched to any gene: 8. Looked up from germline, CDR1 is SEHNR and CDR2 is FQNEAQ (reference sequence). The CDR3 runs to 14 residues. The CDR3 loop reads CASSSKREWATQYF. CDR3 DNA sequence: TGTGCCAGCAGCTCGAAGCGGGAGTGGGCGACCCAGTACTTC.

J is TRBJ2-3 and V is TRBV30, with D uncertain. The CDR3 has 11 residues. CDR1 and CDR2 from the germline V gene are GTSNPN and SVGIG (reference sequence). The CDR3 sequence is CALGPTDTQYF. DNA of the CDR3: TGTGCTCTTGGGCCCACAGATACGCAGTATTTT.

This clone showed up just once. V and J are TRBV7-9 and TRBJ2-2; TRBD2 matches 13 bases. The length of the CDR3 is 15 residues. Germline V gives CDR1 SEHNR, CDR2 FQNEAQ (reference sequence). J gave up 8 bases and V 5 bases, and 5 bases lay outside the gene matches. CDR3 bases: TGTGCCAGCAGCCGGACTAGCGGGAGTAGTGGGGAGCTGTTTTTT. As protein: CASSRTSGSSGELFF.

The rearrangement links TRBV11-3 to TRBJ2-3, with D tentatively TRBD2 (6 bases). The CDR3 is 15 amino acids. V lost 1 base and J lost 0, with 8 bases in between. Germline-derived CDR1 and CDR2 are SGHNT and YENEEA. CDR3 region: CASSLAGESTDTQYF. The CDR3 nucleotides read TGTGCCAGCAGCTTAGCGGGAGAGAGCACAGATACGCAGTATTTT.

The gene calls are TRBV11-2 and TRBJ1-4; D remains ambiguous. Germline V gives CDR1 SGHAT, CDR2 FQNNGV. V shed 5 bases and J shed 8 bases, with 9 bases lying between them. The CDR3 spans 12 residues. The CDR3 DNA reads as TGTGCCAGCAGCACATACCAGGAAAAACTGTTTTTT. Protein product: CASSTYQEKLFF.

J is TRBJ2-7 and V is TRBV11-2, with TRBD1 matching over 8 bases. Germline V gene data show CDR1 as SGHAT and CDR2 as FQNNGV. The J segment lost 2 bases and the V segment lost 1 base, leaving 13 bases of the junction unmatched. The CDR3 consists of 18 residues. CDR3 protein: CASSLGPPTQGATYEQYF. The CDR3 region has the DNA TGTGCCAGCAGCTTAGGCCCCCCAACCCAGGGGGCGACCTACGAGCAGTACTTC.

The V and J genes are TRBV4-1 and TRBJ1-2; 7 bases agree with TRBD1. The CDR3 runs to 12 residues. The ends lost 4 bases at V and 8 bases at J; junction bases unmatched: 4. The germline gives CDR1 MGHRA, CDR2 YSYEKL. The CDR3 protein is CASSRLTGGYTF. For the CDR3, the DNA is TGCGCCAGCAGCCGCCTGACAGGGGGCTACACCTTC.

This chain joins TRBV6-5 and TRBJ1-1, with 10 positions matching TRBD1. V lost 5 bases to trimming and J lost 6 bases; unmatched junction nucleotides: 6. Germline V gene sequence: CDR1 MNHEY, CDR2 SVGAGI. The CDR3 has 14 residues. CDR3 nucleotide sequence: TGTGCCAGCAGTGCCGGGACAGGGGTGGCTGAAGCTTTCTTT. Its translation: CASSAGTGVAEAFF.

The genes are TRBV2 and TRBJ1-2; D not certain. The CDR3 loop spans 13 amino acids. Germline V CDR1 and CDR2: SNHLY, FYNNEI. Trimming took 4 bases from V and 3 from J, leaving 9 bases between them. Written as DNA, the CDR3 is TGTGCCAGCAGTGGCCCAGAAGACTATGGCTACACCTTC. It codes for CASSGPEDYGYTF.

The V and J genes are TRBV7-7 and TRBJ2-7; D unresolved. Trimming cost V 3 bases and J 3 bases, with 12 bases left between them. There are 14 residues in the CDR3. Germline V lookup: CDR1 SSHAT, CDR2 FNYEAQ (reference sequence). The CDR3: CASSLTIYSYEQYF. The DNA for the CDR3 is TGTGCCAGCAGCTTGACGATCTACAGCTACGAGCAGTACTTC.

The chain combines TRBV11-2 with TRBJ2-1; 11 nucleotides agree with TRBD2. With 6 bases clipped from V and 4 bases from J, the junction kept 5 bases outside the gene matches. The CDR3 runs 15 residues. Germline CDR1 reads SGHAT; CDR2 reads FQNNGV. The CDR3 nucleotides are TGTGCCAGCAGAGAAACTAGCGGGAGATACAATGAGCAGTTCTTC. Its protein is CASRETSGRYNEQFF.

The chain has TRBV29-1 and TRBJ2-7, with 9 bases that match TRBD2. Trimming cost V 4 bases and J 0 bases; bases outside gene matches: 4. The CDR3 sequence is 14 residues long. Germline V CDR1 and CDR2: SQVTM, ANQGSEA. DNA of the CDR3: TGCAGCGTTGGTAGCGGGGGAGACTCCTACGAGCAGTACTTC. Residues: CSVGSGGDSYEQYF.

The rearrangement links TRBV25-1 to TRBJ2-5, with D unclear. Trimming pared 4 bases from V and 5 bases from J, leaving 11 bases between. Germline V gene lookup returns CDR1 MGHDK and CDR2 SYGVNS. The CDR3 totals 13 residues. CDR3 amino acids: CASSVYFVETQYF. The CDR3 DNA reads as TGTGCCAGCAGTGTTTATTTTGTGGAGACCCAGTACTTC.

The chain recombines TRBV11-2 with TRBJ2-1; 7 positions agree with TRBD1. The V segment lost 4 bases and the J segment 8 bases; nucleotides outside the gene matches: 14. The length of the CDR3 is 16 residues. The germline CDR1 and CDR2 sequences are SGHAT and FQNNGV. CDR3 in DNA: TGTGCCAGCAGCTCAAGACAGGGCCATCGTTTAGATGAGCAGTTCTTC. It yields the protein CASSSRQGHRLDEQFF.

V usage is TRBV9 and J usage is TRBJ2-7, with D possibly TRBD1 on 6 matching bases. V gave up 3 bases and J gave up 2 bases, with 12 bases separating them. CDR3 length equals 14 residues. In germline, CDR1 is SGDLS, CDR2 YYNGEE. The CDR3 coding sequence is TGTGCCAGCAGCGAGGAGGACAGCACCTACGAGCAGTACTTC. This gives the protein CASSEEDSTYEQYF.

The chain carries TRBV9 and TRBJ2-1, with 7 bases that match TRBD2. CDR3 size: 16 residues. Trimming removed 0 bases from V and 2 bases from J; junction bases left unmatched: 5. Germline values: CDR1 SGDLS, CDR2 YYNGEE. DNA for the CDR3: TGTGCCAGCAGCGTAGGCCTAGCGGCCACCTACAATGAGCAGTTCTTC. Translating it yields CASSVGLAATYNEQFF.

V and J are TRBV25-1 and TRBJ2-3, with D possibly TRBD1 on 5 matching bases. The V gene lost 6 bases and the J gene lost 6 bases, with 13 bases spanning the gap. The CDR3 spans 13 residues. The germline V gene has CDR1 MGHDK and CDR2 SYGVNS. CDR3 loop: CASSGWGRDTQYF. DNA of the CDR3: TGTGCCAGCAGCGGGTGGGGCCGCGATACGCAGTATTTT. The complete variable domain, with remaining parts taken from reference TRBV25-1 and TRBJ2-3, reads EADIYQTPRYLVIGTGKKITLECSQTMGHDKMYWYQQDPGMELHLIHYSYGVNSTEKGDLSSESTVSRIRTEHFPLTLESARPSHTSQYLCASSGWGRDTQYFGPGTRLTVL.